The sequence of this TCR beta chain was determined in a study of T cells in Graves' hyperthyroidism and ophthalmopathy. The ends were cut back, 3 bases at V and 4 bases at J, with 9 bases in the middle. This CDR3 has 13 residues. Germline lookup yields CDR1 SGHAT and CDR2 FQNNGV. At least ten counts were recorded for this clonotype. Amplification yielded TCR beta CDR3 regions, with RNA transcripts as the source. HTBI primers were used for first-round RT-PCR of the TCR CDR3. TCRdb fed the multiplex PCR reads into MiXCR, producing one record per CDR3 protein. The sample carries approximately 600,000 distinct CDR3 sequences, around 15% recorded once.

The J gene is TRBJ2-5, the V gene TRBV11-2; D not certain. Sequenced material: blood. The sequence derives from a middle-aged woman with Graves' ophthalmopathy. CDR3 nucleotide sequence: TGTGCCAGCAGCTTCCACCCCCGAGAGACCCAGTACTTC. Translating it yields CASSFHPRETQYF.